The rows below give T cell receptor beta chains drawn from one sample of a study of CD8 T cells in ankylosing spondylitis. TCRdb itself ran the 5' RACE reads through MiXCR, one entry per CDR3 protein. Of 350,000 or so distinct CDR3 sequences listed, roughly 12% were seen once; the top ten hold roughly 9.2%. Material for sequencing was blood, either unsorted or a sorted T cell fraction (not recorded which). These receptors all stem from a female donor with ankylosing spondylitis or in good health (not recorded which). Both conserved end residues are trimmed from each CDR3. Rows may omit the clone size; those that give it use once, few, many or a size class.

cdr3_aa v_call clone_size
ASSFQGPRPEQY TRBV28 few
ASSPAADTYGYT TRBV18 many
ASGGQGGYNEQF TRBV7-8 many
ASSILWGFTDTQY TRBV7-2 many
SAARTANQPQH TRBV20-1 many
ASSSFILAGINEQF TRBV11-1 few
SARALLTGRSPLH TRBV20-1 many
SAREGAGGTDTQY TRBV20-1 many
AIRRQGAYEQY TRBV10-3 many
ASSYQGSNQPQH TRBV19 few
ASRARTSGNEQF TRBV10-2 few
ASSSTIQAGAQY TRBV5-1 many
ASSYGLAGNTGELF TRBV6-5 NA
ATSARTSATDTQY TRBV24-1 many
ASSLPPTSYEQY TRBV28 many
SARDWTHTEAF TRBV20-1 many
ASSPSNGATDTQY TRBV12-3/TRBV12-4 many
ASSPRQGPGELF TRBV14 NA
AIKTNLSTDTQY TRBV10-3 many
ASSSPGGDATQY TRBV5-5 many
ASSPRDRAYNEQF TRBV12-3/TRBV12-4 many
ASSGGDGIRHEQF TRBV5-1 NA
ASSWSDSFYGYT TRBV5-1 many
ASSLGGTIVANEQF TRBV7-2 NA
ATSNRDFSRVQPQH TRBV15 NA
ATSRVDLRRPYNEQF TRBV15 many
ASSLVGGSGLF TRBV12-3/TRBV12-4 many
ASSLGPWRAVNSPLH TRBV7-2 NA
ASSLGPSGSTGELF TRBV9 many
ASSPPGQYTDTQY TRBV7-9 many
ASSFAWGRNTEAF TRBV27 NA
ASSPYGVIEQF TRBV7-9 NA
ASSLSSGRANEQF TRBV6-2/TRBV6-3 many
AWRDYSPLH TRBV30 few
ASSVGPDRTEAF TRBV9 many
ASSRGDVLTDTQY TRBV5-5 many
ATSRDRPARNQPQH TRBV15 few
ASTLRAGTEAF TRBV27 NA
ASSFGTSIDTQY TRBV5-6 few
SVKGLAANEQF TRBV29-1 many
ASSEEGTSNQPQH TRBV2 NA
ASSVDRVNEKLF TRBV7-2 many
SARDGTSGRAGSEQF TRBV20-1 NA
ASSFWTGSSGRRADTQY TRBV11-2 NA
ASSVVSAGDTQY TRBV9 NA
ASSLLVGNEQF TRBV7-9 many
ASCVGGAGNYEQY TRBV28 NA
ASSPTSGSRYEQY TRBV7-2 NA
ASSIGPGGNSPLH TRBV27 many
ASSPGGGSGANTGELF TRBV9 many
ASMNVDRGLNEQF TRBV5-1 few
ASSQGLAGVLEQF TRBV4-3 many
ASTPIGGIQETQY TRBV6-1 NA
ASRNGRGQGPLKDYEQY TRBV5-6 many
ASSFSQGVKGGYT TRBV12-3/TRBV12-4 NA
AISESTLSNQPQH TRBV10-3 many
ASSPEPGQGMGIQY TRBV18 NA
SAALGQGLAYNEQF TRBV20-1 NA
ASSLEGRMYEQY TRBV7-2 few
ASSPLDRGGGYT TRBV5-1 many